Listed below are T cell receptor beta chains from one sample, sequenced in a study of T cells in Graves' hyperthyroidism and ophthalmopathy. TCRdb recomputed calls from the multiplex PCR reads with MiXCR, one row per CDR3 protein. The profile shows 500,000 to 600,000 distinct CDR3 sequences, 40% to 55% of them singletons. The sample taken for sequencing was peripheral blood or thyroid tissue (not recorded which). The receptors originated from a woman younger than 35 with Graves' hyperthyroidism. Each CDR3 is given with its conserved first and last residue. Fields, in order: V gene, D gene, CDR3 protein. A D gene is named only where the DNA matches it firmly.

>TRBV20-1|TRBD1
CSAKGTGGTEQYF
>TRBV4-2|TRBD2
CASSHPGTIYEQYF
>TRBV6-1|.
CASRAERVTDTQYF
>TRBV7-3|.
CASSVREGGYTF
>TRBV3-1|.
CASSPLLSALQEETQYF
>TRBV2|.
CASSEAQGIYNEQFF
>TRBV15|.
CATSIPKGDGANVLTF
>TRBV24-1|TRBD2
CATRSGGEQFF
>TRBV25-1|TRBD1
CASRVTGGPYEQYF
>TRBV29-1|TRBD1
CSVRQGAGDNEQFF
>TRBV2|TRBD1
CASSGRDRGRETQYF
>TRBV20-1|TRBD1
CSARGDREYGQYF
>TRBV29-1|TRBD1
CSVPDRAAANYGYTF
>TRBV2|.
CASSPRDGFLGGANVPTF
>TRBV7-9|TRBD2
CASSFGTIQETQYF
>TRBV10-3|.
CAISESGEAEAFF
>TRBV7-9|TRBD1
CASSSSTGAELFF
>TRBV3-1|.
CASSIQLGAGEAFF
>TRBV27|.
CASQGLGGSYEQYF
>TRBV12-3/TRBV12-4|.
CASSYRASGYEQYF
>TRBV9|TRBD1
CASSVTGAGDTEAFF
>TRBV10-1|.
CASSESQRTDTQYF
>TRBV13|.
CASSLWVGEQYF
>TRBV29-1|TRBD2
CSVLASGNTYEQYF